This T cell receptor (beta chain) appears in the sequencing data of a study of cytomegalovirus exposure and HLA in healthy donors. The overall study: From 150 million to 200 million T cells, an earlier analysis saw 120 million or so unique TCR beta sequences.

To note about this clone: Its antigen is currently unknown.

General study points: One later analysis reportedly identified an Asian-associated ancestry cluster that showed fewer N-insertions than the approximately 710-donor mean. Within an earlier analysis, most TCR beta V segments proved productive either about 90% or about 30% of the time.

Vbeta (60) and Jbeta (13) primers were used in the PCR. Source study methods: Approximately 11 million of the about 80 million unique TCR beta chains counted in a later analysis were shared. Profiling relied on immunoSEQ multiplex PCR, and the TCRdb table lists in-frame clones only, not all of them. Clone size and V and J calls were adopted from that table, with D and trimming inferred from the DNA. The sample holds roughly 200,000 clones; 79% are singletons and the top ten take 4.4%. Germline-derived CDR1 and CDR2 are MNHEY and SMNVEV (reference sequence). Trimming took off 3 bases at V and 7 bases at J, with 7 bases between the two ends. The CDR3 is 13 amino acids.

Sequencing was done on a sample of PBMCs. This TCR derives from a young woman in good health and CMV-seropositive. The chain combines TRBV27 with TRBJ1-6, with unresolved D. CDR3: CASSLTQNSPLHF. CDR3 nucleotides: TGTGCCAGCAGTTTGACACAGAATTCACCCCTCCACTTT.